One sample yielded the 30 T cell receptor beta chains listed below, sequenced in a study of T cell repertoires in cytomegalovirus infection. The antigens these receptors bind are not known. TCRdb passed the reads through MiXCR, listing each CDR3 protein once. This sample has some 920,000 distinct CDR3 sequences, with around 31% found just once. Source: cultured CD8+ T cells from PBMCs, taken from culture after CMV antigen stimulation. These receptors came from a human donor in good health (CMV status not recorded). Some clones in this sample may be carry-over from other donors' samples.

The chain carries TRBV27 and TRBJ2-3; D call uncertain. With 5 bases removed from V and 3 bases from J, the gap between germline ends came to 9 bases. CDR1 is MNHEY, CDR2 SMNVEV, per germline (reference sequence). The CDR3 is 13 residues long. In DNA, the CDR3 is TGTGCCAGCAGTACCCGGGTAACAGATACGCAGTATTTT. Its protein is CASSTRVTDTQYF.

The chain employs TRBV7-6 and TRBJ2-1; the match to TRBD1 covers 10 bases. J gave up 9 bases and V 5 bases, and 10 bases lay outside the gene matches. Germline assignment: CDR1 SGHVS and CDR2 FNYEAQ. The CDR3 totals 15 residues. CDR3: CASSPRDRGVAEQFF. The CDR3 DNA reads TGTGCCAGCAGCCCCCGGGACAGGGGAGTTGCTGAGCAGTTCTTC.

V is TRBV9 and J is TRBJ2-5, with TRBD1 matching 7 bases. The CDR3 sequence is 15 residues long. CDR1 and CDR2 from the germline V gene are SGDLS and YYNGEE. The V segment lost 9 bases and the J segment 4 bases; nucleotides outside the gene matches: 15. CDR3 amino acids: CATTPGEGGAETQYF. CDR3 sequence (DNA): TGTGCCACCACACCCGGGGAAGGGGGCGCAGAGACCCAGTACTTC. Combining the CDR3 with reference TRBV9 and TRBJ2-5 gives the whole variable domain DSGVTQTPKHLITATGQRVTLRCSPRSGDLSVYWYQQSLDQGLQFLIQYYNGEERAKGNILERFSAQQFPDLHSELNLSSLELGDSALYFCATTPGEGGAETQYFGPGTRLLVL.

This clonotype has a handful of counts. The chain carries TRBV6-1 and TRBJ1-2, with 7 bases matching TRBD1. V was clipped by 1 base and J by 6 bases; unmatched bases: 14. Germline CDR1 reads MNHNS; CDR2 reads SASEGT. This CDR3 is 17 amino acids long. This CDR3 is CASSEVVVGTGAHGYTF. CDR3 DNA: TGTGCCAGCAGTGAAGTTGTAGTCGGCACAGGGGCACATGGCTACACCTTC.

The rearrangement joins TRBV27 to TRBJ1-2; no reliable D call. This CDR3 has 16 residues. V lost 5 bases and J 4 bases, leaving 20 bases between the germline ends. The germline gives CDR1 MNHEY, CDR2 SMNVEV (reference sequence). CDR3 coding DNA: TGTGCCAGCAGTCCGGCCGAAACCGTCCTAAGCTATGGCTACACCTTC. Translating it yields CASSPAETVLSYGYTF.

In DNA form, the CDR3 reads TGTGCCAGCAGCCCCGATGACAATGAGCAGTTCTTC. Its translation is CASSPDDNEQFF. The chain links TRBV9 to TRBJ2-1; no reliable D call. V shed 4 bases and J shed 5 bases, with 7 bases lying between them. Per the germline V gene, CDR1 is SGDLS and CDR2 is YYNGEE. The CDR3 is 12 residues long.

A note on this clonotype: Relative to the germline gene, one junction end is altered; a read error may explain this. The chain uses TRBV7-6 and TRBJ2-7, with D perhaps TRBD1 (6 bases). Germline CDR1 is SGHVS and CDR2 is FNYEAQ. This CDR3 has 13 amino acids. The CDR3 here is CVSSLAGDYEQYF. The DNA for the CDR3 is TGTGTCAGCAGCTTAGCAGGGGACTACGAGCAGTACTTC.

J is TRBJ2-6 and V is TRBV9; 7 positions agree with TRBD2. The V segment lost 0 bases and the J segment 0 bases; nucleotides outside the gene matches: 6. CDR1 is SGDLS and CDR2 is YYNGEE in the germline V gene. This CDR3 has 18 residues. CDR3 nucleotides: TGTGCCAGCAGCGTAGCGGTCAGCGGGGCCTCTGGGGCCAACGTCCTGACTTTC. It specifies CASSVAVSGASGANVLTF.

This chain uses TRBV4-1 with TRBJ1-1; D might be TRBD1 (5 bases). The V end was cut by 3 bases, the J end by 1 base, with 12 bases between. The CDR3 sequence is 15 residues long. In germline, CDR1 is MGHRA, CDR2 YSYEKL. Here the CDR3 DNA reads TGCGCCAGCAGCCAGAGAAGGCAGGGGAACACTGAAGCTTTCTTT. Translating it yields CASSQRRQGNTEAFF.

The chain is built from TRBV20-1 and TRBJ1-5; possibly TRBD1 for D (6 bases). The ends were cut back, 6 bases at V and 0 bases at J, with 15 bases in the middle. The CDR3 has 15 residues. The germline CDR1 and CDR2 sequences are DFQATT and SNEGSKA (reference sequence). CDR3 bases: TGCAGTGCGGCTGACAGGAGATATAGCAATCAGCCCCAGCATTTT. This encodes CSAADRRYSNQPQHF.

The chain is built from TRBV6-2 or TRBV6-3 and TRBJ2-1; D not resolved. The CDR3 length is 17 residues. Germline V gives CDR1 MNHEY, CDR2 SVGEGT. Trimming removed 6 bases from V and 0 bases from J, with 18 bases in between. This chain's CDR3 is CASSPPSDRYSYNEQFF. CDR3 coding DNA: TGTGCCAGCAGCCCCCCTTCCGACCGTTACTCCTACAATGAGCAGTTCTTC.

This clonotype was seen more than once but under ten times. The chain is built from TRBV4-1 and TRBJ2-1; 9 nucleotides line up with TRBD2. In germline, CDR1 is MGHRA, CDR2 YSYEKL. Trimming cost V 3 bases and J 7 bases; bases outside gene matches: 4. The CDR3 is 14 amino acids. This chain's CDR3 is CASSQFGLANEQFF. CDR3 bases: TGCGCCAGCAGCCAGTTCGGACTAGCGAATGAGCAGTTCTTC.

Turning to this clonotype: A read error may explain this, as a much larger clone is one base away. The chain links TRBV7-9 to TRBJ1-2; D remains unclear. With 1 base removed from V and 6 bases from J, the gap between germline ends came to 6 bases. The CDR3 length is 12 residues. Germline CDR1 reads SEHNR; CDR2 reads FQNEAQ (reference sequence). The CDR3 sequence: CASSLGHDGYTF. The CDR3 region has the DNA TGTGCCAGCAGCTTAGGACACGATGGCTACACCTTC.

This clonotype was seen a handful of times. The J gene is TRBJ1-2, the V gene TRBV29-1; 7 bases agree with TRBD1. V lost 5 bases and J lost 5; bases outside the gene matches: 8. Germline-derived CDR1 and CDR2 are SQVTM and ANQGSEA. The CDR3 totals 13 residues. CDR3 sequence (DNA): TGCAGCGTTTCTCCCGACAGGGAGTATGGCTACACCTTC. Translating gives CSVSPDREYGYTF.

This chain uses TRBV6-6 with TRBJ2-5, with unresolved D. The germline V gene encodes CDR1 MNHNY and CDR2 SVGAGI (reference sequence). This CDR3 is built from 11 residues. The ends were cut back, 6 bases at V and 14 bases at J, with 16 bases in the middle. The DNA of the CDR3 is TGTGCCAGCAGCGCAGGTGAAAAACCATACTTC. Translating gives CASSAGEKPYF.

This clonotype was found a few times. The chain recombines TRBV19 with TRBJ2-7; D remains unclear. The germline V and J ends were trimmed by 1 base and 0 bases, with 10 bases remaining between them. The CDR3 is 15 amino acids. Germline lookup yields CDR1 LNHDA and CDR2 SQIVND (reference sequence). CDR3 residues: CASSIALTYSYEQYF. In DNA form, the CDR3 reads TGTGCCAGTAGTATAGCGTTGACTTACTCCTACGAGCAGTACTTC.

This clonotype came up a few times. V gene TRBV6-1 combines with J gene TRBJ1-6; D is undetermined. The CDR3 has 13 residues. V lost 1 base to trimming and J lost 15 bases, with 13 bases between them. CDR1 and CDR2 (germline): MNHNS, SASEGT. For the CDR3, the DNA is TGTGCCAGCAGTGAAGAACCCCCTTTTAACCTCCACTTT. This encodes CASSEEPPFNLHF.

The rearrangement links TRBV6-1 to TRBJ1-1; no firm D call. Germline CDR1 and CDR2: MNHNS and SASEGT. Between the trimmed V and J ends, which lost 9 bases and 1 base, there was a span of 9 bases. The length of the CDR3 is 12 residues. For the CDR3, the DNA is TGTGCCAGTGGACCGAGGAACACTGAAGCTTTCTTT. Translating gives CASGPRNTEAFF.

The chain couples TRBV23-1 to TRBJ2-7; a weak D match, TRBD2 (5 bases). TRBV23-1 is an ORF, with its function uncertain. This CDR3 has 17 residues. Trimming took off 1 base at V and 3 bases at J, with 19 bases between the two ends. As DNA, the CDR3 is TGCGCCAGCAGTCAATTCCCTCGGGGATGGTACCTCTACGAGCAGTACGTC. Its protein product is CASSQFPRGWYLYEQYV.

V usage is TRBV7-2 and J usage is TRBJ2-3; 8 bases match TRBD2. There are 15 residues in the CDR3. The junction had 7 bases not matched to a gene; V was cut back by 1 base and J by 7 bases. Germline CDR1 and CDR2: SGHTA and FQGNSA. The CDR3 bases are TGTGCCAGCAGCTTAGACGGGGGGGCCGTTTATACGCAGTATTTT. Its protein is CASSLDGGAVYTQYF.

The chain joins TRBV28 to TRBJ2-7; D may be TRBD1 or TRBD2 (5 bases each). The CDR3 totals 13 residues. From germline, CDR1 is MDHEN and CDR2 SYDVKM. Trimming left V 5 bases short and J 2 bases short, with 10 bases between. In DNA form, the CDR3 reads TGTGCCAGCAGTATTGGGGGAACCTACGAGCAGTACGTC. It codes for CASSIGGTYEQYV.

The sample holds a few counts of this clonotype. The J gene is TRBJ2-7, the V gene TRBV6-1; D ambiguous. Trimming stripped 3 bases from V and 3 bases from J, with 15 bases between. This CDR3 is built from 15 residues. The V gene's germline CDR1 is MNHNS and CDR2 SASEGT. CDR3 sequence (DNA): TGTGCCAGCAGTGACTACTTGCTACCCAACTACGAGCAGTACGTC. Translating it yields CASSDYLLPNYEQYV.

At least ten counts were recorded for this clonotype. The CDR3 region is CASSLELAGARKNEQFF. As DNA, the CDR3 is TGTGCCAGCAGCTTAGAGTTAGCGGGGGCCCGGAAAAATGAGCAGTTCTTC. The rearrangement joins TRBV7-8 to TRBJ2-1; 9 bases are shared with TRBD2. Germline CDR1 reads SGHVS; CDR2 reads FQNEAQ. CDR3 length: 17 amino acids. V trimming: 1 base; J trimming: 7 bases; junction bases outside the gene matches: 11.

There are many counts of this clonotype. The rearrangement joins TRBV7-8 to TRBJ2-4, with D possibly matching TRBD2 (5 bases). Per germline, CDR1 SGHVS and CDR2 FQNEAQ. The CDR3 sequence is 17 residues long. With 0 bases removed from V and 0 bases from J, the gap between germline ends came to 12 bases. CDR3 residues: CASSLARGEIAKNIQYF. The CDR3 nucleotides are TGTGCCAGCAGCTTAGCTCGTGGGGAGATAGCCAAAAACATTCAGTACTTC. The whole variable domain, filled in from reference TRBV7-8 and TRBJ2-4, reads GAGVSQSPRYKVAKRGQDVALRCDPISGHVSLFWYQQALGQGPEFLTYFQNEAQLDKSGLPSDRFFAERPEGSVSTLKIQRTQQEDSAVYLCASSLARGEIAKNIQYFGAGTRLSVL.

In its sample, this clonotype was seen a few times. The chain employs TRBV7-9 and TRBJ1-5; D may be TRBD1 (6 bases). CDR1 is SEHNR, CDR2 FQNEAQ, per germline (reference sequence). The CDR3 covers 16 residues. V lost 5 bases and J lost 0, with 14 bases in between. CDR3 DNA: TGTGCCAGCAGCCACACGAGGGGGTATAGCAATCAGCCCCAGCATTTT. Amino acids: CASSHTRGYSNQPQHF.

The rearrangement uses TRBV6-2 or TRBV6-3 and TRBJ1-5; D ambiguous. CDR1 and CDR2 from the germline V gene are MNHEY and SVGEGT. The CDR3 extends over 13 amino acids. Trimming shortened V by 2 bases and J by 9 bases, and 11 bases separated the two germline ends. CDR3 loop: CASSYGEGSPQHF. In DNA form, the CDR3 reads TGTGCCAGCAGTTACGGCGAGGGTTCGCCCCAGCATTTT.

This clonotype was observed a handful of times. This may be a read error, as it is one base from a much larger clone. Here the CDR3 reads CASSLWGPDTQYF. The CDR3 DNA reads TGTGCCAGCAGCTTATGGGGGCCAGATACGCAGTATTTT. The chain links TRBV7-6 to TRBJ2-3; tentatively, D is TRBD1 (6 bases). V was pared by 2 bases and J by 4 bases, with 7 bases between. This CDR3 region has 13 residues. Germline V gives CDR1 SGHVS, CDR2 FNYEAQ.

Remarks on this clonotype: One end of the junction varies from germline; a read error may be responsible. V and J are TRBV12-3 or TRBV12-4 and TRBJ1-1; D ambiguous. This CDR3 spans 15 amino acids. The CDR3 DNA follows: TGTGCCAACAGTTTTAAGGACGGCTTGAACACTGAAGCTTTCTTT. This sequence encodes CANSFKDGLNTEAFF.

This clonotype was recorded a few times. The rearrangement links TRBV7-8 to TRBJ2-7; 7 positions match TRBD1. V trimming: 0 bases; J trimming: 4 bases; junction bases outside the gene matches: 3. Germline CDR1 and CDR2: SGHVS and FQNEAQ. The CDR3 is made up of 14 amino acids. CDR3 DNA sequence: TGTGCCAGCAGCTTAGCTGGACAGGTGTACGAGCAGTACTTC. It specifies CASSLAGQVYEQYF.

V usage is TRBV7-9 and J usage is TRBJ1-2; possibly TRBD1 for D (5 bases). Germline V lookup: CDR1 SEHNR, CDR2 FQNEAQ (reference sequence). The V gene lost 8 bases and the J gene lost 3 bases, with 31 bases spanning the gap. This CDR3 comprises 19 residues. The CDR3 region has the DNA TGTGCCAGCCAATCACTTCAACGGGCCCGGGACCCGGACCACTATGGCTACACCTTC. This sequence encodes CASQSLQRARDPDHYGYTF.